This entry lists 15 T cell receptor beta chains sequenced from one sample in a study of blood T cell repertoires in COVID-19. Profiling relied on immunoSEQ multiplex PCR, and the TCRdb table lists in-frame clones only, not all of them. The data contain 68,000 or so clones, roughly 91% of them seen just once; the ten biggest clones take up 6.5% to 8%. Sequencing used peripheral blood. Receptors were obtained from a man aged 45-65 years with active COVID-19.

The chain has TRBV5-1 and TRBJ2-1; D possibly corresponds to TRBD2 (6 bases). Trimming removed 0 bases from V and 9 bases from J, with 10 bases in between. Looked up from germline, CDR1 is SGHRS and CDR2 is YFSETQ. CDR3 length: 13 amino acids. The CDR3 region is CASSLGGVLEQFF. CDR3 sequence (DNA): TGCGCCAGCAGCTTGGGCGGGGTGCTTGAGCAGTTCTTC.

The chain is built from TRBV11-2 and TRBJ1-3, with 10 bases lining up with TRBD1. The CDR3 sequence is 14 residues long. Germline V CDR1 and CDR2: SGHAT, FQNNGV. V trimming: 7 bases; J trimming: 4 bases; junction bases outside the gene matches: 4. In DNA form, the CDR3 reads TGTGCCAGCACGGACAGGGGGACGGGAAACACCATATATTTT. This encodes CASTDRGTGNTIYF.

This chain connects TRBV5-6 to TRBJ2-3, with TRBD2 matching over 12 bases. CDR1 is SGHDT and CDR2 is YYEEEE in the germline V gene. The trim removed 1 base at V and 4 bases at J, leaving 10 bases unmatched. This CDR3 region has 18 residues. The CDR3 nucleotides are TGTGCCAGCAGCTTGCGGGCTAGCGGGAGGGCCGGGGCAGATACGCAGTATTTT. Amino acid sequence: CASSLRASGRAGADTQYF.

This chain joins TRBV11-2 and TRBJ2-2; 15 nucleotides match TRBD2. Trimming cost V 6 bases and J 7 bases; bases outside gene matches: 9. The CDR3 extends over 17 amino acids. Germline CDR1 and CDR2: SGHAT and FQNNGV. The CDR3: CASRPRTSGGAVGELFF. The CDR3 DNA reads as TGTGCCAGCAGACCTCGGACTAGCGGGGGGGCGGTCGGGGAGCTGTTTTTT.

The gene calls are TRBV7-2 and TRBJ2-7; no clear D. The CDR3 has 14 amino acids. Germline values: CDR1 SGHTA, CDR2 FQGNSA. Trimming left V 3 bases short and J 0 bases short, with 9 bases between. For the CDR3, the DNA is TGTGCCAGCAGCTTCTCCCCCAGCTCCTACGAGCAGTACTTC. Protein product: CASSFSPSSYEQYF.

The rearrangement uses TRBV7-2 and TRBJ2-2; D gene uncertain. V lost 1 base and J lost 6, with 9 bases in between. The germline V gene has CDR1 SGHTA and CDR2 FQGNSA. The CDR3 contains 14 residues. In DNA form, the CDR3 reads TGTGCCAGCAGCTTAGTGATTGGGCCCGGGGAGCTGTTTTTT. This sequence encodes CASSLVIGPGELFF.

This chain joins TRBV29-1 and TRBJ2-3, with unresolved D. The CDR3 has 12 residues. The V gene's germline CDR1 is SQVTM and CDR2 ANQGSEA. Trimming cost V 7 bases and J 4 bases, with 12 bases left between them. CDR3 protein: CSGLTQADTQYF. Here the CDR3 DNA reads TGCAGCGGGCTCACTCAGGCAGATACGCAGTATTTT.

In nucleotides, the CDR3 is TGTGCCAGCAGCCAATACGGGAATGAGCAGTTCTTC. It translates to CASSQYGNEQFF. The V gene is TRBV3-1 (or the pseudogene TRBV3-2), the J gene TRBJ2-1, with unresolved D. The germline V gene encodes CDR1 LGHDT and CDR2 YNNKEL (reference sequence). The V end lost 2 bases, the J end lost 7 bases, and 6 bases lay between the germline ends. The CDR3 has 12 amino acids.

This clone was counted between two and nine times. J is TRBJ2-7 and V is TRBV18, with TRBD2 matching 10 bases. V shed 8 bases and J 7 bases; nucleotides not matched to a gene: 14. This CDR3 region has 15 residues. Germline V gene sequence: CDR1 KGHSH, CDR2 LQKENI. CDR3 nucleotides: TGTGCCAGCAGTACTAGCGGGACCCGTGGGGGAGAGCAGTACTTC. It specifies CASSTSGTRGGEQYF.

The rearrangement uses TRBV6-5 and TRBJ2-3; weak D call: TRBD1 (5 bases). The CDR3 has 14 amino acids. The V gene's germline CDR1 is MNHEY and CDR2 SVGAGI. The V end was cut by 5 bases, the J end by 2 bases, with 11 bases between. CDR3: CASSLGVSTDTQYF. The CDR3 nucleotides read TGTGCCAGCAGTCTAGGGGTTTCCACAGATACGCAGTATTTT.

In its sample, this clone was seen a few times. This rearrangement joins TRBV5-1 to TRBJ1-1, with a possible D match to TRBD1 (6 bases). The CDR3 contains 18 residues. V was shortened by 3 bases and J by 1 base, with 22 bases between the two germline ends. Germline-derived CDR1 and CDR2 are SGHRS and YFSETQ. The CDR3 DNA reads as TGCGCCAGCAGCTATGCATCGGGGGGGCAAATTCGGAACACTGAAGCTTTCTTT. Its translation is CASSYASGGQIRNTEAFF.

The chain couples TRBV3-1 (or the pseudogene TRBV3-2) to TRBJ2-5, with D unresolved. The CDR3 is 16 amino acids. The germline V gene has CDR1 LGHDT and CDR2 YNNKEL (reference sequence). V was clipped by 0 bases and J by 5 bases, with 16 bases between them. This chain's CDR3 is CASSQEIGQVRETQYF. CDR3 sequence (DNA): TGTGCCAGCAGCCAAGAAATTGGGCAGGTCCGGGAGACCCAGTACTTC.

This CDR3 reads CASSEEEGGRGGKRKQYF. CDR3 in DNA: TGCGCCAGCAGTGAGGAGGAGGGCGGGAGGGGCGGGAAGCGCAAGCAGTACTTC. The chain couples TRBV10-1 to TRBJ2-7; 9 bases match TRBD2. CDR1 is WNHNN, CDR2 SYGVQD, per germline (reference sequence). V lost 2 bases to trimming and J lost 8 bases; unmatched junction nucleotides: 19. The CDR3 consists of 18 residues.

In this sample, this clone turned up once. The CDR3 loop is CASSPGTGFYEQYF. Here the CDR3 DNA reads TGTGCCAGCAGCCCCGGGACAGGGTTCTACGAGCAGTACTTC. The chain joins TRBV7-2 to TRBJ2-7; 9 bases agree with TRBD1. Germline CDR1 and CDR2: SGHTA and FQGNSA. The trim removed 5 bases at V and 3 bases at J, leaving 5 bases unmatched. The CDR3 runs 14 residues.

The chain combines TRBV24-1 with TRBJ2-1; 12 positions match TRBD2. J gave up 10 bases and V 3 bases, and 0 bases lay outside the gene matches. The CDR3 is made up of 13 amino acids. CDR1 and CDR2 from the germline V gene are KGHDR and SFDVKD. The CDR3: CATSDTSGREQFF. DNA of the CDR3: TGTGCCACCAGTGATACTAGCGGGAGGGAGCAGTTCTTC.